This is a list of T cell receptor beta chains from one sample in a study of T cells in Graves' hyperthyroidism and ophthalmopathy. TCRdb ran MiXCR on the multiplex PCR reads and lists one entry per CDR3 protein. The sample carries about 660,000 distinct CDR3 sequences, less than 45% recorded once. Sample: peripheral blood or thyroid tissue (not recorded which). The source of these receptors is an adult man with Graves' disease, either hyperthyroidism or ophthalmopathy (not recorded which). CDR3s include the opening cysteine and the closing phenylalanine or tryptophan. The D gene is left open where the match is weak. Part of the rows lack a size; the others show once, few, many or a class for expanded clones.

V	D	J	size	DNA	CDR3
TRBV2	NA	TRBJ2-2	NA	TGTGCCAACAGCCCCCAGAGGTCCGGGGAGCTGTTTTTT	CANSPQRSGELFF
TRBV29-1	NA	TRBJ1-1	NA	TGCAGCTCATCCCTACAGGGCACTGAAGCTTTCTTT	CSSSLQGTEAFF
TRBV15	NA	TRBJ1-1	many	TGTGCCACCAGCAGGGACAATGGTGCCACTGAAGCTTTCTTT	CATSRDNGATEAFF
TRBV7-3	NA	TRBJ2-5	many	TGTGCCAGCAGTCCCTCCTATCAAGAGACCCAGTACTTC	CASSPSYQETQYF
TRBV19	NA	TRBJ1-6	NA	TGTGCCAGTGGGGCGCGGATTAGACAGAACAGTGATAATTCACCCCTCCACTTT	CASGARIRQNSDNSPLHF
TRBV5-1	NA	TRBJ2-7	few	TGCGCCAGCAGCCAGCGGACTGAACTCTACGAGCAGTACTTC	CASSQRTELYEQYF
TRBV7-3	NA	TRBJ1-4	few	TGTGCCAGCTCTGCGGGACCGAATGAAAAACTGTTTTTT	CASSAGPNEKLFF
TRBV25-1	NA	TRBJ1-6	NA	TGTGCCAGCTTGGAAGGAATCGATTCACCCCTCCACTTT	CASLEGIDSPLHF
TRBV19	NA	TRBJ2-2	NA	TGTGCCGGTAGTCCCTCTAGCGCTAACACCGGGGAGCTGTTTTTT	CAGSPSSANTGELFF
TRBV19	NA	TRBJ1-2	NA	TGTGCCGGTAGTATCGATGCCTTAGGGAGTTTTGGCTACACCTTC	CAGSIDALGSFGYTF
TRBV29-1	NA	TRBJ1-2	NA	TGCAGCAGTTTAAGGGGGGCGCTTAATGGCTACACCTTC	CSSLRGALNGYTF
TRBV2	TRBD2	TRBJ2-5	NA	TGTGCCAGCAGTGAAGGGGGGGGAGTGGAGACCCAGTACTTC	CASSEGGGVETQYF
TRBV6-1	NA	TRBJ2-5	once	TGTGCCAGCAGTGCAGAACAGAGAGGGACCCAGTACTTC	CASSAEQRGTQYF
TRBV25-1	TRBD1	TRBJ1-6	NA	TGTGCCAGCAGTACAGGGGAGGGTTCACCCCTCCACTTT	CASSTGEGSPLHF
TRBV9	NA	TRBJ1-3	few	TGTGCCAGCAGCGTAGCTGGGGGTATTGGAAACACCATATATTTT	CASSVAGGIGNTIYF
TRBV7-2	NA	TRBJ1-6	NA	TGTGCCAGCAGTGAACCCCTCCACTTT	CASSEPLHF
TRBV6-1	TRBD1	TRBJ1-2	NA	TGTGCTAGCAGTGAAGCAGGGGGGGAAGGAAACACCTTC	CASSEAGGEGNTF
TRBV7-9	TRBD1	TRBJ1-6	many	TGTGCCAGCAGCTTGTCCGGGACAGGGGAAAATTCACCCCTCCACTTT	CASSLSGTGENSPLHF
TRBV20-1	NA	TRBJ1-2	many	TGCAGTGCTAACGGGCCAAACCGTAATGGCTACACCTTC	CSANGPNRNGYTF
TRBV6-6	TRBD1	TRBJ1-5	many	TGTGCCAGCAGTGCAGGGACAGCCAATCAGCCCCAGCATTTT	CASSAGTANQPQHF
TRBV7-9	NA	TRBJ2-5	many	TGTGCCAGCAGCTTAGCTAATGCCGAGACCCAGTACTTC	CASSLANAETQYF
TRBV29-1	NA	TRBJ1-4	many	TGCAGCGTTGATCGAGGTGGTAATGAAAAACTGTTTTTT	CSVDRGGNEKLFF
TRBV7-9	TRBD1	TRBJ1-1	NA	TGTGCCAGCAGCTCGGACAGGGCTCTTAACGCTTTCTTT	CASSSDRALNAFF
TRBV6-5	NA	TRBJ1-1	NA	TGTGCCAGCAGTTTATCTAGCGGTGCGTACACTGAAGCTTTCTTT	CASSLSSGAYTEAFF
TRBV7-9	NA	TRBJ1-5	many	TGTGCCAGCAGCTTAGAGGGGGGATCACAGCCCCAGCATTTT	CASSLEGGSQPQHF
TRBV7-9	TRBD2	TRBJ2-7	NA	TGTGCCAGCAGCCCCACCGGGACTAGCGGGAACTACGAGCAGTACTTC	CASSPTGTSGNYEQYF
TRBV7-9	TRBD1	TRBJ1-1	few	TGTGCCAGCAGCTTTGCAGGGGGCGCGACTGAAGCTTTCTTT	CASSFAGGATEAFF
TRBV12-3/TRBV12-4	NA	TRBJ1-5	few	TGTGCCAGCAGTCCACGGGGAGGGGTGGGGCAGCCCCAGCATTTT	CASSPRGGVGQPQHF
TRBV25-1	TRBD1	TRBJ1-4	NA	TGTGCCAGCTCATCCCGGGACAGGGGGCGAGCTAATGAAAAACTGTTTTTT	CASSSRDRGRANEKLFF
TRBV29-1	NA	TRBJ1-1	many	TGCAGCGTTGCGGCGCAGGGGCACTCAAACACTGAAGCTTTCTTT	CSVAAQGHSNTEAFF
TRBV9	NA	TRBJ1-5	few	TGTGCCAGTTCAACCGGGGCCTATAGCAATCAGCCCCAGCATTTT	CASSTGAYSNQPQHF
TRBV20-1	TRBD1	TRBJ1-4	many	TGCAGTGCTAGAGGGACAGGGATGCGTGAAAAACTGTTTTTT	CSARGTGMREKLFF
TRBV7-2	TRBD1	TRBJ2-7	NA	TGTGCCAGCAGTAACCCGGGACAGGGGGCGGGCGAGCAGTACTTC	CASSNPGQGAGEQYF
TRBV12-3/TRBV12-4	TRBD1	TRBJ1-2	few	TGTGCCAGCACCACAGACAGCGCAGGGGGTGGCTACACCTTC	CASTTDSAGGGYTF
TRBV7-2	TRBD2	TRBJ2-7	NA	TGTGCCACAACGACTAGCGGGAGCTACGAGCAGTACTTC	CATTTSGSYEQYF
TRBV7-9	TRBD2	TRBJ2-7	few	TGTGCCAGCAGCTTTCAAGAGACTAGCGGTGAGCAGTACTTC	CASSFQETSGEQYF
TRBV5-1	NA	TRBJ1-2	NA	TGCGCCAGCAGCTTGGTTGACGGGGAGACCTATGGCTACACCTTC	CASSLVDGETYGYTF
TRBV7-9	TRBD1	TRBJ1-6	many	TGTGCCAGCAGCTTGGTCAACGGACAGGGGAGAGTCAGGAATTCACCCCTCCACTTT	CASSLVNGQGRVRNSPLHF
TRBV7-9	TRBD1	TRBJ2-5	NA	TGTGCCAGCTCACCAGCCGGGACAGGGGCCGTACAAGAGACCCAGTACTTC	CASSPAGTGAVQETQYF
TRBV20-1	TRBD1	TRBJ2-7	few	TGCAGTGCTAGTTTATGGGGACAGGGGTCCTACGAGCAGTACTTC	CSASLWGQGSYEQYF
TRBV11-2	NA	TRBJ2-7	few	TGTGCCAGCACCTCAGGGGGGGCCTACGAGCAGTACTTC	CASTSGGAYEQYF
TRBV10-3	NA	TRBJ1-5	many	TGTGCCATCAGTGAGTCGAGGGGGGGCACTCAGCCCCAGCATTTT	CAISESRGGTQPQHF
TRBV10-3	NA	TRBJ1-1	NA	TGTGCCATCAGTGAGGCAGGTGTGAGGGGCGATAACACTGAAGCTTTCTTT	CAISEAGVRGDNTEAFF
TRBV29-1	TRBD2	TRBJ2-7	NA	TGCAGCGTTGTACCCCTGGGGACTAGCTCCTACGAGCAGTACTTC	CSVVPLGTSSYEQYF
TRBV20-1	NA	TRBJ1-2	many	TGCAGTGCAAAACCGGACAGTTATGGCTACACCTTC	CSAKPDSYGYTF
TRBV12-3/TRBV12-4	NA	TRBJ1-3	few	TGTGCCAGCTGTCAAGGTTTCTCTGGAAACACCATATATTTT	CASCQGFSGNTIYF
TRBV20-1	TRBD2	TRBJ2-7	many	TGCAGTGCTCTAGCGGGAGGTCTACTCGAGCAGTACTTC	CSALAGGLLEQYF
TRBV2	TRBD1	TRBJ1-5	NA	TGTGCCAGCTCGAAACTGACAGGGGATGGGGATCAGCCCCAGCATTTT	CASSKLTGDGDQPQHF
TRBV20-1	NA	TRBJ2-7	few	TGCAGTGCTAGCAACGAGGGCTCCTACGAGCAGTACTTC	CSASNEGSYEQYF
TRBV19	NA	TRBJ1-2	NA	TGTGCCAGTAGTATAGGAGGGGTGGAGAACTATGGCTACACCTTC	CASSIGGVENYGYTF
TRBV19	NA	TRBJ1-5	NA	TGTGCCAGTAGTATAGTCGGCAGGGGCAATCAGCCCCAGCATTTT	CASSIVGRGNQPQHF
TRBV28	NA	TRBJ1-1	few	TGTGCCAGCGACAGCGTAGGGCGGGGGAACACTGAAGCTTTCTTT	CASDSVGRGNTEAFF
TRBV10-3	NA	TRBJ2-2	NA	TGTGCCATCAGTGAGGGGAGGAACACCGGGGAGCTGTTTTTT	CAISEGRNTGELFF
TRBV20-1	NA	TRBJ2-7	few	TGCAGTGCTAGAGGGGGTGGGGCAGTCGCATACGAGCAGTACTTC	CSARGGGAVAYEQYF
TRBV10-2	NA	TRBJ1-1	NA	TGCGCCAGCAGTGAAGGGTTAGTAGGTACTGAAGCTTTCTTT	CASSEGLVGTEAFF
TRBV7-2	TRBD1	TRBJ1-5	NA	TGTGCCGGCAGTTCGACAGGGAATCAGCCCCAGCATTTT	CAGSSTGNQPQHF
TRBV2	TRBD1	TRBJ1-4	NA	TGTGCCAGCAGTGAACAAGGGAGACAGGGTACAAAACTGTTTTTT	CASSEQGRQGTKLFF
TRBV10-3	NA	TRBJ1-4	NA	TGTGCCATTACTACTAATTTGGGCACTGAAAAACTGTTTTTT	CAITTNLGTEKLFF